The table lists the clone carrying this T cell receptor (beta chain) with many counts. This specimen comes from a study of neurological immune-mediated disorders. The sorted libraries took approximately 1 million CD4+ or CD8+ T cells. This CDR3 spans 16 amino acids. The germline V gene encodes CDR1 SGHRS and CDR2 YFSETQ. Trimming at V came to 4 bases and at J to 5 bases, leaving 11 bases not matched to a gene. Synthesis of cDNA was accomplished via 5'RACE employing 10-nucleotide random UMIs. One entry per CDR3 protein results from TCRdb running MiXCR on the 5' RACE reads. This table has roughly 30,000 distinct CDR3 sequences, around a quarter appearing once.

The receptor was isolated from a man over 45 with HTLV-1-associated myelopathy (HAM/TSP). The chain combines TRBV5-1 with TRBJ2-2; 7 bases align to TRBD2. Material: CD4+ T cells from blood. This chain's CDR3 is CASSVLSGINTGELFF. The DNA of the CDR3 is TGCGCCAGCAGCGTTCTGAGCGGGATAAATACCGGGGAGCTGTTTTTT. Full variable domain (remainder filled in from reference TRBV5-1 and TRBJ2-2): KAGVTQTPRYLIKTRGQQVTLSCSPISGHRSVSWYQQTPGQGLQFLFEYFSETQRNKGNFPGRFSGRQFSNSRSEMNVSTLELGDSALYLCASSVLSGINTGELFFGEGSRLTVL.